This T cell receptor (beta chain) was recorded in a study of blood T cell repertoires in COVID-19. This clone came up once. Clinical history as reported by participants underpinned cohort assignment. The method was immunoSEQ multiplex PCR; TCRdb's version includes in-frame clones alone and lacks a portion of them. The sample carries approximately 290,000 clones, around 90% recorded once. Looked up from germline, CDR1 is MNHEY and CDR2 is SMNVEV (reference sequence). CDR3 size: 16 residues. The V gene lost 0 bases and the J gene lost 0 bases, with 11 bases spanning the gap. V is TRBV27 and J is TRBJ1-2, with D perhaps TRBD1 (5 bases). The sequenced sample was PBMCs or T cells enriched from blood (not recorded which). The receptor comes from a woman aged 18-29 years with acute COVID-19. The CDR3 DNA is TGTGCCAGCAGTTTATCGAAACTGACAGCTAACTATGGCTACACCTTC. Residues: CASSLSKLTANYGYTF.